The present entry profiles one T cell receptor (beta chain) with its context. What this receptor recognizes is not known. It has no much larger one-base neighbor in the sample; base qualities were not kept. V loses 4 bases, J loses 2 bases, and the germline ends lie 14 bases apart. The germline V gene (reference sequence) supplies CDR1 LNHDA and CDR2 SQIVND. The CDR3 goes from the cysteine to the phenylalanine over 16 residues. The sequence is cut down to CDR3 DNA, 48 bases in frame from base 1. The data are from a study of OX40 agonist ivuxolimab in advanced cancers. As for the study more broadly: Ivuxolimab, which targeted the costimulatory receptor OX40 (CD134), was an agonistic, fully human IgG2 monoclonal antibody. Prior anti-PD-1, anti-PD-L1 or anti-CTLA-4 therapy was permitted, and checkpoint inhibitors had been received by roughly two fifths of dose-escalation patients. Partial responses occurred in three dose-escalation patients, of whom one had hepatocellular carcinoma and two had cutaneous melanoma. The paper covers the monotherapy dose-escalation part of the phase I ivuxolimab trial, which included N of about 56 patients. Of the 50 to 55 dose-escalation patients, hepatocellular carcinoma was present in about 20, melanoma in approximately 15, renal cell carcinoma in 9 and head and neck cancer in 9. Peripheral TCRbeta sequencing was intended to test whether TCR sequence diversity was altered and clonal T-cell expansion was caused by ivuxolimab. Intravenous ivuxolimab was administered to patients every 2 weeks at six dose levels: 0.01, 0.1, 0.3, 1.5, 3 and 10 mg/kg. The dose-escalation cohort was around 84% male with a mean age of about 54 years, ranging from roughly 20 to 80.

Patients with a history of autoimmune disease or receiving systemic immunosuppression were excluded from the trial. Peripheral blood for TCR sequencing was collected from all dose cohorts at baseline, on cycle 4 day 1, and on cycle 7 day 1. Samples were obtained from an open-label, multicenter, first-in-human phase I dose-escalation trial of ivuxolimab. Adults with locally advanced or metastatic head and neck squamous cell, hepatocellular, melanoma or renal cell carcinoma were enrolled in the trial. Before TCR sequencing, CD4+ T cells and CD8+ T cells from peripheral blood were sorted into separate populations. The paper's findings and limits, for the study overall: Low levels of normalized T-cell clonal expansion were also shown by some nonresponding patients. At doses from 0.1 to 3.0 mg/kg, clonal expansion was seen in both CD4+ and CD8+ blood T cells between baseline and week 6. The antigen specificity of the clonally expanded peripheral T cells was not determined. In partial responders in the 0.1-3.0 mg/kg groups, normalized peripheral clonal expansion was found to be among the lowest, especially among CD8+ T cells. After ivuxolimab, CD8+ T cells had more expanded clones than CD4+ T cells on average.

For sequencing of the TCRbeta CDR3 region, genomic DNA was extracted from the sorted cells. TCRbeta CDR3 regions were sequenced using the immunoSEQ Assay. Not all clones reach the TCRdb copy of this immuneACCESS table, which keeps in-frame sequences only. Checked studies attribute under half of the gap to unresolved V genes and leave the rest unexplained. In all, the sample holds roughly 76,000 clones, and approximately 83% of those were seen once. The ten largest clones take up approximately 5.1% of the sample. The V and J segments used are TRBV19 and TRBJ2-2; possibly the D gene is TRBD1, per 6 matching bases. This TCR was recovered from an adult with an advanced solid tumor such as melanoma, head and neck, liver or kidney cancer. Sequenced here: CD4+ or CD8+ T cells sorted from blood, sampled in a trial of the OX40 agonist ivuxolimab. The DNA sequence reads TGTGCCAGTAGTAGACCCGGGACACCTAACACCGGGGAGCTGTTTTTT. It encodes CASSRPGTPNTGELFF.